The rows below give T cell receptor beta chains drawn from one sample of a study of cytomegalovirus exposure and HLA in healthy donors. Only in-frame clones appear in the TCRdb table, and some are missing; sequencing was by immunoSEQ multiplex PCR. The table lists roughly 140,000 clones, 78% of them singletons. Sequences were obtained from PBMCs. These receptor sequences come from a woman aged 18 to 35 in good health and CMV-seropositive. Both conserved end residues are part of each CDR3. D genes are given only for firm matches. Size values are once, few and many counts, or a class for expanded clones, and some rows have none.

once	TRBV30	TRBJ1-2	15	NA	TGTGCCTGGACCTCGGAGAACTTAGCTAACTATGGCTACACCTTC	CAWTSENLANYGYTF
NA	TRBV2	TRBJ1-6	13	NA	TGTGCCAGCAAGACTGATTATAATTCACCCCTCCACTTT	CASKTDYNSPLHF
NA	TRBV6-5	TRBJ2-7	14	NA	TGTGCCAGCAGTCACACAGGAGTGGGCTACGAGCAGTACTTC	CASSHTGVGYEQYF
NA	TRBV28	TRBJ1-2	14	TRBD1	TGTGCCAGCAGCCGTGATCGACAGGGGGCTGGCTACACCTTC	CASSRDRQGAGYTF
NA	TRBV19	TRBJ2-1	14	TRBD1	TGTGCCAGTAGTATGTCAACAGGGGGTTATGAGCAGTTCTTC	CASSMSTGGYEQFF
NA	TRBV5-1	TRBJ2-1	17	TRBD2	TGCGCCAGCAGCGGGGGTGGGAGCGGGGGCTCCTACAATGAGCAGTTCTTC	CASSGGGSGGSYNEQFF
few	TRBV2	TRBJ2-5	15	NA	TGTGCCAGCAGCCCCCCCTCGCGGTACCAAGAGACCCAGTACTTC	CASSPPSRYQETQYF
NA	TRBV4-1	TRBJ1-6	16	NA	TGCGCCAGCAGCCAAGTGGGGGCAGCCTATAATTCACCCCTCCACTTT	CASSQVGAAYNSPLHF
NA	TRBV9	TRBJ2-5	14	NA	TGTGCCAGCAGCGTGGGAGCTGTACAAGAGACCCAGTACTTC	CASSVGAVQETQYF
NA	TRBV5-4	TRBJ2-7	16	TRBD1	TGTGCCAGCAGCTTGGGCGGGGGACAGGGGATCTACGAGCAGTACTTC	CASSLGGGQGIYEQYF
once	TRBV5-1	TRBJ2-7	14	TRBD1	TGCGCCAGCAGCTCCGGGACAGGGGGCTACGAGCAGTACTTC	CASSSGTGGYEQYF
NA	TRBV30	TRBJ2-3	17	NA	TGTGCCTGGAGTCCCCATTCGCCGGGGATTAGCACAGATACGCAGTATTTT	CAWSPHSPGISTDTQYF
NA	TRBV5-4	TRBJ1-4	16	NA	TGTGCCAGCAGCGAGACCGCTTCAGGGTCGGAAGAAAAACTGTTTTTT	CASSETASGSEEKLFF
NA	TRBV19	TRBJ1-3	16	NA	TGTGCCAGTAGTCGTCGGACAAAGCTCTCTGGAAACACCATATATTTT	CASSRRTKLSGNTIYF
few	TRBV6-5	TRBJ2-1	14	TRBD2	TGTGCCAGCAGTTACAGAGGCGGGGGGGTGGAGCAGTTCTTC	CASSYRGGGVEQFF
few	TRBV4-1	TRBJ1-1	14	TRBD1	TGCGCCAGCAGCCCGGTACTAAGGGACAGGGTGGCTTTCTTT	CASSPVLRDRVAFF
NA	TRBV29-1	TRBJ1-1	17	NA	TGCAGCGTTGAATTCAGGGTGGGGGCGATAATGAACACTGAAGCTTTCTTT	CSVEFRVGAIMNTEAFF
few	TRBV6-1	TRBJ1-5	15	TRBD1	TGTGCCAGCAGTGATGGACAGGCATCCTATCAGCCCCAGCATTTT	CASSDGQASYQPQHF
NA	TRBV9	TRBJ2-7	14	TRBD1	TGTGCCAGCAGCGCTTCCGGGACAGGGGCCGAGCAGTACTTC	CASSASGTGAEQYF
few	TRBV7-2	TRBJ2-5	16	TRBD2	TGTGCCAGCAGCTTATTAAGGCTAGCGGGGCAGGAGACCCAGTACTTC	CASSLLRLAGQETQYF
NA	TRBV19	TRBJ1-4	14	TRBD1	TGTGCCAGTAGTACTACAGGGGTTTATGAAAAACTGTTTTTT	CASSTTGVYEKLFF
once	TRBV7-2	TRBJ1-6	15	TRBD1	TGTGCCAGCAGCCCCGGGACAGGGGTGAGTTCACCCCTCCACTTT	CASSPGTGVSSPLHF
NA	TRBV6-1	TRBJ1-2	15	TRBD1	TGTGCCAGCAGCTACCGGGACAGGGTAAAGCGTGGCTACACCTTC	CASSYRDRVKRGYTF
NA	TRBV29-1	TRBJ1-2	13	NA	TGCAGCGCCGCCCAGGCAACTCTCTATGGCTACACCTTC	CSAAQATLYGYTF
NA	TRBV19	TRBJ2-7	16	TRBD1	TGTGCCAGTAGTATACTGTCCCAGGGGGCATCGGGAGAGCAGTACTTC	CASSILSQGASGEQYF
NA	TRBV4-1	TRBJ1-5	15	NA	TGCGCCAGCAGCCAAGGAGAGCCAGGGGCTCAGCCCCAGCATTTT	CASSQGEPGAQPQHF
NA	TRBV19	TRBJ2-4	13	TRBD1	TGTGCCAGTAGCAGGGGGCTCGAAAACATTCAGTACTTC	CASSRGLENIQYF
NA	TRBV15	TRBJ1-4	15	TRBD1	TGTGCCACCAGCAAAGACAGGGGGTTTATCGAAAAACTGTTTTTT	CATSKDRGFIEKLFF
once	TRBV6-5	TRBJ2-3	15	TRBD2	TGTGCCAGCGGGGGAGGGTTTAGCGGATACCTTACGCAGTATTTT	CASGGGFSGYLTQYF
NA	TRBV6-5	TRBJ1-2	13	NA	TGTGCCAGTTGGACTGAGTCCTTCTATGGCTACACCTTC	CASWTESFYGYTF
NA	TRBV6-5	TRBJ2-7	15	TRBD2	TGTGCCAGCACCTCCCGGACTAGCGGGGACTACGAGCAGTACTTC	CASTSRTSGDYEQYF
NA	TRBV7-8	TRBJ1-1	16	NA	TGTGCCAGCAGCGACACCCTGGGCCTAACGAACACTGAAGCTTTCTTT	CASSDTLGLTNTEAFF
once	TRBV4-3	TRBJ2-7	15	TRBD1	TGCGCCAGCAGCCAAGGGCTAACAGGGGACTACGAGCAGTACTTC	CASSQGLTGDYEQYF
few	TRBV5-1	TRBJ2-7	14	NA	TGCGCCAGCAGCCATGGACACCAGACCTACGAGCAGTACTTC	CASSHGHQTYEQYF
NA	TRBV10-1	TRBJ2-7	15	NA	TGCGCCAGCAGCCCGACCAGGACTATTTCCTACGAGCAGTACTTC	CASSPTRTISYEQYF
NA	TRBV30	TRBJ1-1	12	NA	TGTGCCTGGAGTGGCCCGGTCACTGAAGCTTTCTTT	CAWSGPVTEAFF
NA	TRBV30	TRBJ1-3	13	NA	TGTGCCTGGACCCCGACTCCTGGAAACACCATATATTTT	CAWTPTPGNTIYF
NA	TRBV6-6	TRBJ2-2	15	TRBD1	TGTGCCAGCAGTTACTTGCAGGGGGACACCGGGGAGCTGTTTTTT	CASSYLQGDTGELFF
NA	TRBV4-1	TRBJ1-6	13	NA	TGCGCCAGCAGTGAACCTACGGGAAGGACCCTCCACTTT	CASSEPTGRTLHF